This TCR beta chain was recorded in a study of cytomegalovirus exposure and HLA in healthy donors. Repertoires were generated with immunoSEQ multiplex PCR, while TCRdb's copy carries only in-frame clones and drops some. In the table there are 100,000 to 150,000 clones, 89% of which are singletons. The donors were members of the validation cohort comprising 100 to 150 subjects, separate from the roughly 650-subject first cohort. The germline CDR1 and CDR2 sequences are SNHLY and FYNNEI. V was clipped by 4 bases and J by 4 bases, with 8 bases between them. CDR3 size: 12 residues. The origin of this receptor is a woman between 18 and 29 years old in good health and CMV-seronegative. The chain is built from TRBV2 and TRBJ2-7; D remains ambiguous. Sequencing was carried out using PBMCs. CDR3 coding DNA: TGTGCCAGCAGTGGGGCCAGATACGAGCAGTACTTC. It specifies CASSGARYEQYF.